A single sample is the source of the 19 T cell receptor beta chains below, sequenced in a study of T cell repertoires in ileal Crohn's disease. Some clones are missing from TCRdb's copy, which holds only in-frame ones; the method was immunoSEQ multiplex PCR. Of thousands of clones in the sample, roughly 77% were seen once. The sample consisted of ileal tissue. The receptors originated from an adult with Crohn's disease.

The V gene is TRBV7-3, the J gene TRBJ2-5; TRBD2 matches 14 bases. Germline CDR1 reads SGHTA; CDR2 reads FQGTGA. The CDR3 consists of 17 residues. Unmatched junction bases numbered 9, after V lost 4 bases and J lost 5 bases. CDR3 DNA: TGTGCCAGCAGCTCCGGGACTAGCGGGGGCCTGGCGGAGACCCAGTACTTC. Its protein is CASSSGTSGGLAETQYF.

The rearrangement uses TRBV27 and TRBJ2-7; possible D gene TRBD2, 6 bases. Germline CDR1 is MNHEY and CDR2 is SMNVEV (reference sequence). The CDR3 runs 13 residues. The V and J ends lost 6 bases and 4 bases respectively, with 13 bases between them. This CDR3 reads CASSGNGGYEQYF. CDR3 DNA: TGTGCCAGCAGCGGAAACGGGGGTTACGAGCAGTACTTC.

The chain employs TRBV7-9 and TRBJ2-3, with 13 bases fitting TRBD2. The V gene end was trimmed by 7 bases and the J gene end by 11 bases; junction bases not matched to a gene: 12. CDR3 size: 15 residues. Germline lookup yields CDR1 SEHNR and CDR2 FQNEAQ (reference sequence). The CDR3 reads CASNFVGTSGARQYF. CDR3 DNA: TGTGCCAGCAACTTCGTGGGGACTAGCGGGGCCCGGCAGTATTTT.

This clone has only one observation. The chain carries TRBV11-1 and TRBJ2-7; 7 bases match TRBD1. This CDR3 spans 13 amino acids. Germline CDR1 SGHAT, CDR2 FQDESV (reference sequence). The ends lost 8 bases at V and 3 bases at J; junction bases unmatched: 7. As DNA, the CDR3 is TGTGCCAGCGTCCGGGACAGAGACTACGAGCAGTACTTC. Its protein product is CASVRDRDYEQYF.

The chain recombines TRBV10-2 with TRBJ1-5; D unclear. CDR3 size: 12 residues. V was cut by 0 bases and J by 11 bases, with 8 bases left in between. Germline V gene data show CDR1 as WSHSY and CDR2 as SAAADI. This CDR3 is CASSESIRAQHF. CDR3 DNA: TGCGCCAGCAGTGAGTCGATCCGGGCCCAGCATTTT.

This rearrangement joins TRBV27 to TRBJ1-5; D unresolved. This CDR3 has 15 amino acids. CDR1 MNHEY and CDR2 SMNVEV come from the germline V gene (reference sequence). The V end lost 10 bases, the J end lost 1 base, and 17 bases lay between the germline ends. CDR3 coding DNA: TGTGCCACCCTCCATGTAGCCGGGAGCAATCAGCCCCAGCATTTT. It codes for CATLHVAGSNQPQHF.

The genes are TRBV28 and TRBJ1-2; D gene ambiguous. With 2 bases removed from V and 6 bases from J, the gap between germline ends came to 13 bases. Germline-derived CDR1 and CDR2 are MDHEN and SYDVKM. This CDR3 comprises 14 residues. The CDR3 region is CASSLETALDGYTF. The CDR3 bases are TGTGCCAGCAGTTTAGAAACTGCATTGGATGGCTACACCTTC.

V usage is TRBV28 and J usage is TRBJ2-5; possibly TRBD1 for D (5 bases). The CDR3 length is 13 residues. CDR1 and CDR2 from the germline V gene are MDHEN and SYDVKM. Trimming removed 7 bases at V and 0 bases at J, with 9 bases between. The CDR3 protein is CASKDRNQETQYF. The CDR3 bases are TGTGCCAGCAAAGACAGAAACCAAGAGACCCAGTACTTC.

The CDR3 nucleotides are TGTGCTAGTGGTCGTGACGGACACCTAGGTTCACCCCTCCACTTT. This translates into CASGRDGHLGSPLHF. This chain joins TRBV12-5 and TRBJ1-6, with a tentative D call TRBD1 (5 bases). The CDR3 is made up of 15 amino acids. Germline assignment: CDR1 LGHNT and CDR2 FRNRAP. V lost 5 bases to trimming and J lost 9 bases, with 17 bases between them. The complete variable domain, with remaining parts taken from reference TRBV12-5 and TRBJ1-6, reads DARVTQTPRHKVTEMGQEVTMRCQPILGHNTVFWYRQTMMQGLELLAYFRNRAPLDDSGMPKDRFSAEMPDATLATLKIQPSEPRDSAVYFCASGRDGHLGSPLHFGNGTRLTVT.

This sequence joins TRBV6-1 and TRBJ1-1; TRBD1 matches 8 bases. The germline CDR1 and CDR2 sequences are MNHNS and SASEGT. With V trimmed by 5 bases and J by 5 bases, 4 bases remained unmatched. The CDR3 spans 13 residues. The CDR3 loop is CASSSGGWTEAFF. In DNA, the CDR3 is TGTGCCAGCAGTTCAGGGGGCTGGACTGAAGCTTTCTTT.

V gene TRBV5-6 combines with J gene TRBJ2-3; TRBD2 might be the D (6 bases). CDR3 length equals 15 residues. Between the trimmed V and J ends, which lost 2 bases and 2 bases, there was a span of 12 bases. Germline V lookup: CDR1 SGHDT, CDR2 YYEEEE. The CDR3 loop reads CASSFRDSYTDTQYF. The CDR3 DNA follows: TGTGCCAGCAGCTTCCGGGACTCGTACACAGATACGCAGTATTTT.

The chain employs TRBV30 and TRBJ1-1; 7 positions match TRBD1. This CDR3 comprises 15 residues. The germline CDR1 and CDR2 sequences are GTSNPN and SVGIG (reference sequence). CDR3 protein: CASTETGIMNTEAFF. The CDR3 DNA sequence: TGTGCGTCCACGGAGACAGGGATCATGAACACTGAAGCTTTCTTT.

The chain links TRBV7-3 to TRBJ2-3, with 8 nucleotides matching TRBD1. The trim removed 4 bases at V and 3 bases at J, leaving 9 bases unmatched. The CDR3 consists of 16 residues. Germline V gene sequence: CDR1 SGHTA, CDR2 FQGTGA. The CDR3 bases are TGTGCCAGCAGCTCCCCCAGGGGGCTAAGTACAGATACGCAGTATTTT. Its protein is CASSSPRGLSTDTQYF.

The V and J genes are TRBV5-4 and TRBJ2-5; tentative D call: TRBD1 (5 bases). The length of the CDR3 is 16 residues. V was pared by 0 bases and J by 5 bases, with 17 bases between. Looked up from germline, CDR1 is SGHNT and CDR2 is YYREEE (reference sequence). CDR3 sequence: CASSLGPGRVGETQYF. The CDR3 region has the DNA TGTGCCAGCAGCTTGGGCCCGGGCAGGGTTGGGGAGACCCAGTACTTC.

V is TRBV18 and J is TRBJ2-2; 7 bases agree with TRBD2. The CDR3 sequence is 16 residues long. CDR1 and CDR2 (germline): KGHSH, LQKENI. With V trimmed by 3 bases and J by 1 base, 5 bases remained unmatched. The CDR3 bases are TGTGCCAGCTCACCTCAGGCTAGCGGGAACACCGGGGAGCTGTTTTTT. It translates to CASSPQASGNTGELFF.

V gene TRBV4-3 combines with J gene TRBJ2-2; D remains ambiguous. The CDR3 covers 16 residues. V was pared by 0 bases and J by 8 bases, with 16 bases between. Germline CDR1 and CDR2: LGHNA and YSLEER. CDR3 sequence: CASSQEQPEDLGELFF. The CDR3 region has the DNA TGCGCCAGCAGCCAAGAACAACCCGAGGATTTAGGGGAGCTGTTTTTT.

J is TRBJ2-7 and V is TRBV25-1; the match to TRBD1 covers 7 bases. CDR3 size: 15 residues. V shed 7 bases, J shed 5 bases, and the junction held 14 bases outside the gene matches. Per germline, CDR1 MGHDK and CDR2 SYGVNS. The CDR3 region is CASIRDRARLDEQYF. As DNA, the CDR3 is TGTGCCAGCATTCGCGACAGGGCCCGCCTAGACGAGCAGTACTTC.

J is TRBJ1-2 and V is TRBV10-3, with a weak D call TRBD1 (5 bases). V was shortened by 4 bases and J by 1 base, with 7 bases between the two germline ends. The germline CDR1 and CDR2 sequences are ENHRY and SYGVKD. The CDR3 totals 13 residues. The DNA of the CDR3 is TGTGCCATCAGTGGGGGCGTTAACTATGGCTACACCTTC. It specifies CAISGGVNYGYTF.

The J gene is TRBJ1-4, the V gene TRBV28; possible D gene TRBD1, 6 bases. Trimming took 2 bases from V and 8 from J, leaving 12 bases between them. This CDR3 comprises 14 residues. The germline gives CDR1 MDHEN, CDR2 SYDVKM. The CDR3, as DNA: TGTGCCAGCAGTTTACCCAGGGGCCAAGAAAAACTGTTTTTT. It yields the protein CASSLPRGQEKLFF. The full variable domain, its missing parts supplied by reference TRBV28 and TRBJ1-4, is DVKVTQSSRYLVKRTGEKVFLECVQDMDHENMFWYRQDPGLGLRLIYFSYDVKMKEKGDIPEGYSVSREKKERFSLILESASTNQTSMYLCASSLPRGQEKLFFGSGTQLSVL.